The clone carrying this T cell receptor (beta chain) was detected only a few times. This entry belongs to a study of cytomegalovirus exposure and HLA in healthy donors. Trimming took 3 bases from V and 1 from J, leaving 6 bases between them. This CDR3 has 13 residues. Per the germline V gene, CDR1 is LNHDA and CDR2 is SQIVND (reference sequence). In the PCR, 60 Vbeta and 13 Jbeta primers were used. Produced via immunoSEQ multiplex PCR; TCRdb's table is partial and in-frame only. Here the sample spans some 220,000 clones, approximately 78% being singletons. The V and J genes are TRBV19 and TRBJ1-1; D is uncertain. Sequencing used PBMCs. The receptor was derived from a boy between 10 and 17 years old in good health and CMV-seronegative. CDR3 DNA: TGTGCCAGTAGTATTGTGCGGAACACTGAAGCTTTCTTT. Its translation: CASSIVRNTEAFF.